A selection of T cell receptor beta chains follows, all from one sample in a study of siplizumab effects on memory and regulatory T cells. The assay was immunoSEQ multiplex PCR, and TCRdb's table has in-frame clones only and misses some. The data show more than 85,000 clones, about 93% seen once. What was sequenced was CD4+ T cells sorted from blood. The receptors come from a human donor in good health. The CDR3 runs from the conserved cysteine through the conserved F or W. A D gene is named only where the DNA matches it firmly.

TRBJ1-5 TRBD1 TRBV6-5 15 CASSADRGGNQPQHF TGTGCCAGCAGTGCCGACAGGGGCGGCAATCAGCCCCAGCATTTT
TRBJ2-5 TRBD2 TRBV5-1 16 CASSPWTSGGKETQYF TGCGCCAGCAGCCCTTGGACTAGCGGGGGGAAAGAGACCCAGTACTTC
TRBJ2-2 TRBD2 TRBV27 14 CASRSGVHTGELFF TGTGCCAGCAGAAGCGGGGTACACACCGGGGAGCTGTTTTTT
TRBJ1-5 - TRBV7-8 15 CASSLRGVSNQPQHF TGTGCCAGCAGCTTGAGGGGGGTGAGCAATCAGCCCCAGCATTTT
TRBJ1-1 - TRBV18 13 CASSPTGDTEAFF TGTGCCAGCTCACCAACGGGGGACACTGAAGCTTTCTTT
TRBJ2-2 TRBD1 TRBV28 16 CASSGLPGQGTGELFF TGTGCCAGCAGTGGACTCCCGGGACAGGGTACCGGGGAGCTGTTTTTT
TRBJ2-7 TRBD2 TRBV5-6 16 CASSLVGAGARYEQYF TGTGCCAGCAGCTTGGTCGGAGCGGGAGCTCGGTACGAGCAGTACTTC
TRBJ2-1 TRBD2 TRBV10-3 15 CAISESSGSGYEQFF TGTGCCATCAGTGAGTCAAGCGGGAGTGGCTATGAGCAGTTCTTC
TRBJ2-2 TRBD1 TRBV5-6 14 CASRRDRVAGELFF TGTGCCAGCAGGAGGGACAGGGTCGCCGGGGAGCTGTTTTTT
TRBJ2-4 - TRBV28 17 CASSPRSDWGAKNIQYF TGTGCCAGCAGTCCTCGGTCGGACTGGGGCGCCAAAAACATTCAGTACTTC
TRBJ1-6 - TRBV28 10 CASGDSPLHF TGTGCCAGCGGAGACTCACCCCTCCACTTT
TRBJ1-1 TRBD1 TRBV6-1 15 CASRGTDRMNTEAFF TGTGCCAGCAGGGGGACAGATCGAATGAACACTGAAGCTTTCTTT
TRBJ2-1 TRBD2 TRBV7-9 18 CASTTDDFSAAGGRGEFF TGTGCCAGCACCACCGACGATTTTTCCGCAGCGGGGGGTAGGGGAGAGTTCTTC
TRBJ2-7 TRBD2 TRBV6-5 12 CASKRGGYEQYF TGTGCCAGCAAGCGGGGGGGATACGAGCAGTACTTC
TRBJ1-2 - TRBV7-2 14 CASSLETVHYGYTF TGTGCCAGCAGCTTGGAGACAGTTCACTATGGCTACACCTTC
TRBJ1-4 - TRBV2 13 CATNPDSNEKLFF TGTGCCACCAACCCAGATTCTAATGAAAAACTGTTTTTT
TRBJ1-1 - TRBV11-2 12 CASSRWGYEAFF TGTGCCAGCAGCCGGTGGGGGTATGAAGCTTTCTTT
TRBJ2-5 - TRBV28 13 CASLRRTQETQYF TGTGCCAGCCTCCGACGGACCCAAGAGACCCAGTACTTC
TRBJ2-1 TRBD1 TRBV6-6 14 CASSSLQGINEQFF TGTGCCAGCAGCTCTTTACAGGGGATCAATGAGCAGTTCTTC
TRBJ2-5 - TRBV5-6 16 CASSLGAGRFGETQYF TGTGCCAGCAGCTTGGGTGCAGGGCGGTTTGGGGAGACCCAGTACTTC